The clone carrying this TCR beta chain was seen at least ten times. In TCRdb, the reads were re-called with MiXCR into one record per CDR3 protein. The data contain approximately 500,000 distinct CDR3 sequences, 11% of them singletons. This sample was included in a study of T cell repertoires in cytomegalovirus infection. This CDR3 spans 15 amino acids. V was trimmed by 5 bases and J by 6 bases, leaving 20 bases between them. Germline V CDR1 and CDR2: MNHNS, SASEGT. The rearrangement joins TRBV6-1 to TRBJ2-7; maybe TRBD2 (6 bases). The TCR comes from a human donor in good health (CMV status not recorded). Some clones in this sample may be carry-over from other donors' samples. What was sequenced was PBMCs. In DNA, the CDR3 is TGTGCCAGCAGTCCTCTAGGGACTCAAGTAGGCGAGCAGTACTTC. This codes for CASSPLGTQVGEQYF.